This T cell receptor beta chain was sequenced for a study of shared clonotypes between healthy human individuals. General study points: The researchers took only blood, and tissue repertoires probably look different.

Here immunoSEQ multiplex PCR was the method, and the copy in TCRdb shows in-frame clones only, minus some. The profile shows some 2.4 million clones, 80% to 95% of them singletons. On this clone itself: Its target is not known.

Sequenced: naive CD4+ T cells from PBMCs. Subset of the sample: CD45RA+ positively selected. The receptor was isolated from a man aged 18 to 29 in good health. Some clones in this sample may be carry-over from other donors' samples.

CDR3 amino acids: CASQGGGSGTGELFF. The CDR3 DNA reads as TGTGCCAGTCAGGGTGGGGGGAGCGGCACCGGGGAGCTGTTTTTT. The gene calls are TRBV4-2 and TRBJ2-2; tentative D call: TRBD2 (6 bases). V lost 9 bases, J lost 4 bases, and 18 bases lay in between. The germline V gene has CDR1 LGHNA and CDR2 YNFKEQ. CDR3 length: 15 amino acids.